Listed below are T cell receptor beta chains from one sample, sequenced in a study of blood T cell repertoires in COVID-19. Using immunoSEQ multiplex PCR, the repertoire was profiled, and TCRdb retains in-frame clones only, with some absent. The sample consists of roughly 320,000 clones, around nine tenths of them appearing once. The sequenced sample consisted of peripheral blood. The receptors derive from a man in his 70s with acute or convalescent COVID-19. The CDR3 runs from the conserved cysteine through the conserved F or W. A D gene is named only where the DNA matches it firmly. Some rows have no size entry. The others give once, few or many, or a class for an expanded clone.

j_call v_call clone_size d_call cdr3_nt cdr3_aa
TRBJ2-3 TRBV7-2 NA NA TGTGCCAGCAGCCTTCTTACCCCGGGCACAGATACGCAGTATTTT CASSLLTPGTDTQYF
TRBJ2-1 TRBV4-1 NA TRBD2 TGCGCCAGCAGCCAAGGTAGCGGGAGGGCCTTTAGGAATGAGCAGTTCTTC CASSQGSGRAFRNEQFF
TRBJ2-3 TRBV3-1/TRBV3-2 few TRBD2 TGTGCCAGCAGCCTCCTCGGCGGGGGGGGGCTGACAGATACGCAGTATTTT CASSLLGGGGLTDTQYF
TRBJ1-4 TRBV6-4 NA NA TGTGCCAGCAGTGACATAGGGGGTAGAACTAATGAAAAACTGTTTTTT CASSDIGGRTNEKLFF
TRBJ1-6 TRBV10-3 NA TRBD1 TGTGCCATCAGCCGGGACAGGGCCACTAATTCACCCCTCCACTTT CAISRDRATNSPLHF
TRBJ2-1 TRBV29-1 NA TRBD2 TGCAGCGTCCTCCCGGGACTAGTAACCTACAATGAGCAGTTCTTC CSVLPGLVTYNEQFF
TRBJ1-1 TRBV7-9 NA TRBD1 TGTGCCAGCAGACCAGACAGGGGAAACACTGAAGCTTTCTTT CASRPDRGNTEAFF
TRBJ2-3 TRBV9 NA NA TGTGCCAGCAGCGTACGAGGGAGCGGGACAGATACGCAGTATTTT CASSVRGSGTDTQYF
TRBJ2-2 TRBV11-3 NA NA TGTGCCAGCAGCTCTCAGGGGCTGTCCGGGGAGCTGTTTTTT CASSSQGLSGELFF
TRBJ1-4 TRBV28 NA TRBD1 TGTGCCAGCAGTTTCGGGGACAGGGTTCAGGAAAAACTGTTTTTT CASSFGDRVQEKLFF
TRBJ1-2 TRBV24-1 NA NA TGTGCCACCAGTGTCAGCGACTATGGCTACACCTTC CATSVSDYGYTF
TRBJ2-7 TRBV7-2 many TRBD2 TGTGCCAGCACGGGGGAGCGACTAGCGGGACGGAGCTCCTACGAGCAGTACTTC CASTGERLAGRSSYEQYF
TRBJ2-1 TRBV4-1 NA NA TGCGCCAGCAGCCAAGATACCACGGGCTACAATGAGCAGTTCTTC CASSQDTTGYNEQFF
TRBJ2-2 TRBV5-1 NA TRBD1 TGCGCCAGCAGCTTGGTAGGGACAGGGGCCGCCCAAACCGGGGAGCTGTTTTTT CASSLVGTGAAQTGELFF
TRBJ1-2 TRBV10-3 NA TRBD1 TGTGCCATCAGGTCTACGGGACAGGGGGTTCTAAAGGGCTACACCTTC CAIRSTGQGVLKGYTF
TRBJ1-6 TRBV30 NA TRBD1 TGTGCCTGGAGTTGGACAGGGGTCGGATCACCCCTCCACTTT CAWSWTGVGSPLHF
TRBJ2-1 TRBV7-3 NA TRBD2 TGTGCCAGCAGCACATTTAGCGGGGTGGGTGAGCAGTTCTTC CASSTFSGVGEQFF